The 21 T cell receptor beta chains below were found in one sample sequenced in a study of yellow fever vaccine responses in identical twins. MiXCR was run by TCRdb on the RT-PCR reads, yielding one entry per CDR3 protein. Of 13,000 to 15,000 distinct CDR3 sequences detected, approximately 88% appear once; the ten largest clones hold 0.65% to 0.85%. Sequenced here: T cells from blood (PBMCs), unsorted or a sorted subset (not recorded which), sampled before or after yellow fever vaccination (not recorded which). Receptors were obtained from a young woman who received the yellow fever vaccine.

This clonotype appeared a few times. The chain is built from TRBV29-1 and TRBJ2-7; D gene ambiguous. The CDR3 extends over 12 amino acids. Germline V CDR1 and CDR2: SQVTM, ANQGSEA. The V and J ends lost 6 bases and 2 bases respectively, with 11 bases between them. In DNA form, the CDR3 reads TGCAGCGTACTTGACACGCCCTACGAGCAGTACTTC. Encoded protein: CSVLDTPYEQYF.

This clonotype was recorded once. The J gene is TRBJ2-5, the V gene TRBV18, with 10 positions matching TRBD2. The CDR3 totals 15 residues. The ends lost 2 bases at V and 0 bases at J; junction bases unmatched: 0. CDR1 is KGHSH and CDR2 is LQKENI in the germline V gene. The CDR3 spells CASSPTSGNQETQYF. CDR3 DNA sequence: TGTGCCAGCTCACCAACTAGCGGGAACCAAGAGACCCAGTACTTC. The variable domain in full, with the rest retrieved from reference TRBV18 and TRBJ2-5, is NAGVMQNPRHLVRRRGQEARLRCSPMKGHSHVYWYRQLPEEGLKFMVYLQKENIIDESGMPKERFSAEFPKEGPSILRIQQVVRGDSAAYFCASSPTSGNQETQYFGPGTRLLVL.

This clonotype was detected only once. The rearrangement uses TRBV29-1 and TRBJ2-1; 11 bases align to TRBD2. The CDR3 totals 15 residues. V shed 6 bases and J 4 bases; nucleotides not matched to a gene: 8. Looked up from germline, CDR1 is SQVTM and CDR2 is ANQGSEA. CDR3 sequence reads: CSVAKTSGAYNEQFF. Written as DNA, the CDR3 is TGCAGCGTCGCCAAGACTAGCGGGGCTTACAATGAGCAGTTCTTC.

This clonotype has only a few counts. The chain has TRBV29-1 and TRBJ1-1; a weak D match, TRBD1 (5 bases). CDR3 size: 13 residues. V lost 7 bases and J 1 base, leaving 13 bases between the germline ends. Germline CDR1 reads SQVTM; CDR2 reads ANQGSEA. The CDR3 DNA is TGCAGCGCCTGGGTACAGGCGAACACTGAAGCTTTCTTT. This codes for CSAWVQANTEAFF.

The chain joins TRBV20-1 to TRBJ2-1; 8 bases align to TRBD2. This CDR3 is 14 amino acids long. V shed 3 bases, J shed 4 bases, and the junction held 5 bases outside the gene matches. Germline V lookup: CDR1 DFQATT, CDR2 SNEGSKA (reference sequence). The CDR3 sequence: CSASGRAVYNEQFF. The CDR3 region has the DNA TGCAGTGCTAGCGGGAGGGCCGTTTACAATGAGCAGTTCTTC.

The chain recombines TRBV6-1 with TRBJ1-1; no firm D call. CDR1 MNHNS and CDR2 SASEGT come from the germline V gene. The CDR3 spans 15 residues. The V end was cut by 6 bases, the J end by 7 bases, with 21 bases between. The CDR3 loop is CASRPTPIRPDEAFF. CDR3 sequence (DNA): TGTGCCAGCAGGCCGACACCCATTAGGCCCGATGAAGCTTTCTTT.

The chain uses TRBV6-1 and TRBJ1-6, with D possibly being TRBD1 (6 bases). The germline V gene has CDR1 MNHNS and CDR2 SASEGT. The CDR3 extends over 15 amino acids. Trimming shortened V by 5 bases and J by 6 bases, and 14 bases separated the two germline ends. CDR3 sequence: CASSILDRLNSPLHF. The CDR3, as DNA: TGTGCCAGCAGTATTTTAGACAGGCTTAATTCACCCCTCCACTTT.

The rearrangement links TRBV20-1 to TRBJ1-5; D gene uncertain. V lost 6 bases and J 0 bases, leaving 9 bases between the germline ends. The CDR3 length is 13 residues. CDR1 DFQATT and CDR2 SNEGSKA come from the germline V gene (reference sequence). The CDR3, as DNA: TGCAGTGCCAGTCCAAGTAGCAATCAGCCCCAGCATTTT. This gives the protein CSASPSSNQPQHF.

The chain carries TRBV12-3 or TRBV12-4 and TRBJ2-2; D is undetermined. V lost 0 bases to trimming and J lost 7 bases, with 3 bases between them. CDR3 length equals 12 residues. This CDR3 reads CASSLAVGELFF. The CDR3 DNA is TGTGCCAGCAGTTTAGCGGTCGGGGAGCTGTTTTTT.

This clonotype has only one observation. V gene TRBV2 combines with J gene TRBJ1-3, with D uncertain. Germline V gives CDR1 SNHLY, CDR2 FYNNEI. Trimming removed 7 bases at V and 0 bases at J, with 7 bases between. The CDR3 spans 13 residues. This CDR3 reads CASTSVSGNTIYF. The CDR3, as DNA: TGTGCCAGCACTTCTGTCTCTGGAAACACCATATATTTT.

This clonotype was seen more than once but under ten times. The chain couples TRBV29-1 to TRBJ2-5, with TRBD2 matching over 10 bases. CDR1 and CDR2 (germline): SQVTM, ANQGSEA. This CDR3 spans 15 amino acids. The J segment lost 1 base and the V segment lost 3 bases, leaving 5 bases of the junction unmatched. This CDR3 reads CSVDLAGVFQETQYF. The CDR3 DNA reads as TGCAGCGTTGATCTAGCGGGGGTATTCCAAGAGACCCAGTACTTC.

The chain recombines TRBV11-3 with TRBJ2-7; 10 nucleotides agree with TRBD2. The V gene end was trimmed by 3 bases and the J gene end by 2 bases; junction bases not matched to a gene: 1. This CDR3 is built from 14 residues. Per the germline V gene, CDR1 is SGHNT and CDR2 is YENEEA. The DNA for the CDR3 is TGTGCCAGCAGCTTTCTAGCGGGAGCCTACGAGCAGTACTTC. This encodes CASSFLAGAYEQYF.

The genes are TRBV28 and TRBJ2-5, with D possibly TRBD1 on 5 matching bases. Germline lookup yields CDR1 MDHEN and CDR2 SYDVKM. The CDR3 contains 13 residues. V was clipped by 2 bases and J by 5 bases, with 9 bases between them. The CDR3 loop is CASSLGATETQYF. The CDR3 DNA is TGTGCCAGCAGTTTAGGGGCCACGGAGACCCAGTACTTC.

The J gene is TRBJ2-5, the V gene TRBV29-1; D not certain. V lost 4 bases, J lost 0 bases, and 6 bases lay in between. CDR1 is SQVTM and CDR2 is ANQGSEA in the germline V gene. This CDR3 spans 12 amino acids. The CDR3, as DNA: TGCAGCGTTGCCGTCCACCAAGAGACCCAGTACTTC. Residues: CSVAVHQETQYF.

This clonotype was seen just once. This chain joins TRBV2 and TRBJ2-1, with D unresolved. V was clipped by 0 bases and J by 8 bases, with 11 bases between them. CDR3 length: 14 amino acids. CDR1 and CDR2 (germline): SNHLY, FYNNEI. The CDR3 sequence is CASSEAPRIYEQFF. CDR3 nucleotides: TGTGCCAGCAGTGAAGCGCCTAGAATATATGAGCAGTTCTTC.

The V and J genes are TRBV29-1 and TRBJ1-1, with 8 bases lining up with TRBD1. V lost 5 bases to trimming and J lost 7 bases; unmatched junction nucleotides: 9. This CDR3 region has 13 residues. CDR1 and CDR2 (germline): SQVTM, ANQGSEA. The CDR3 DNA reads TGCAGCGTTTATAGTCAGGGGGCAGTTGAAGCTTTCTTT. Its protein product is CSVYSQGAVEAFF. Full variable domain (rest looked up from reference TRBV29-1 and TRBJ1-1): SAVISQKPSRDICQRGTSLTIQCQVDSQVTMMFWYRQQPGQSLTLIATANQGSEATYESGFVIDKFPISRPNLTFSTLTVSNMSPEDSSIYLCSVYSQGAVEAFFGQGTRLTVV.

The chain carries TRBV4-2 and TRBJ1-1, with 7 nucleotides matching TRBD1. The V gene end was trimmed by 1 base and the J gene end by 3 bases; junction bases not matched to a gene: 5. Germline-derived CDR1 and CDR2 are LGHNA and YNFKEQ. This CDR3 contains 15 residues. As DNA, the CDR3 is TGTGCCAGCAGCCAAGGGTGGACAGGTGACACTGAAGCTTTCTTT. Translating it yields CASSQGWTGDTEAFF.

This clonotype is a singleton in its sample. The chain carries TRBV2 and TRBJ1-2; D gene uncertain. Trimming left V 1 base short and J 4 bases short, with 7 bases between. This CDR3 spans 13 amino acids. Germline-derived CDR1 and CDR2 are SNHLY and FYNNEI. The CDR3 protein is CASSEELLYGYTF. The CDR3 nucleotides are TGTGCCAGCAGTGAAGAGCTCCTCTATGGCTACACCTTC.

The chain combines TRBV20-1 with TRBJ1-4; D is possibly TRBD1 (5 bases). Trimming left V 6 bases short and J 8 bases short, with 16 bases between. Germline V CDR1 and CDR2: DFQATT, SNEGSKA (reference sequence). The CDR3 has 13 residues. In nucleotides, the CDR3 is TGCAGTGCCAAACAGGTTGGATCCGAAAAACTGTTTTTT. This translates into CSAKQVGSEKLFF.

This rearrangement joins TRBV21-1 to TRBJ1-3. TRBV21-1 counts as a pseudogene. The CDR3 length is 15 residues. The CDR3 coding sequence is TGTGCCAGCAGCAAACCGGACACTCCGGGAAACACCATATATTTT. Translated, it gives CASSKPDTPGNTIYF.

The chain combines TRBV6-1 with TRBJ2-1; 14 nucleotides line up with TRBD2. With 8 bases clipped from V and 0 bases from J, the junction kept 9 bases outside the gene matches. CDR3 length equals 18 residues. Germline V gene lookup returns CDR1 MNHNS and CDR2 SASEGT. The CDR3 DNA is TGTGCCAGCGGGGGACTAGCGGGGGTACGATTCTCCTACAATGAGCAGTTCTTC. Amino acids: CASGGLAGVRFSYNEQFF.